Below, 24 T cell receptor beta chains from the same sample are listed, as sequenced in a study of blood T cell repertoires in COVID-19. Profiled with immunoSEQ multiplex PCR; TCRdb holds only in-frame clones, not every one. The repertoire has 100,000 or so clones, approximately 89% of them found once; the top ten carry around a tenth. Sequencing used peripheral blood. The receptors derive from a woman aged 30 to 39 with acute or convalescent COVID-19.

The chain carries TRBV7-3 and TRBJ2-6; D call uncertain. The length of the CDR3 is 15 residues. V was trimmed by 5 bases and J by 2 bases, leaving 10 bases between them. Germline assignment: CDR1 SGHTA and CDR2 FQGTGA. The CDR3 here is CASSLGQTGANVLTF. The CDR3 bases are TGTGCCAGCAGCCTAGGCCAGACTGGGGCCAACGTCCTGACTTTC.

CDR3 DNA: TGTGCCAGCGGGTACAAGGGACTGAGCTACGAGCAGTACTTC. This codes for CASGYKGLSYEQYF. This chain connects TRBV6-5 to TRBJ2-7; maybe TRBD2 (6 bases). Germline V gives CDR1 MNHEY, CDR2 SVGAGI. The CDR3 length is 14 residues. The V gene lost 8 bases and the J gene lost 3 bases, with 17 bases spanning the gap.

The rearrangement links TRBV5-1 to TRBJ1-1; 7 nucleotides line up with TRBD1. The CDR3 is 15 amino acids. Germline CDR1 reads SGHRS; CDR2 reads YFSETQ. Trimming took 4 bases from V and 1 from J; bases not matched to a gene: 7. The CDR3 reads CASSPDRSSNTEAFF. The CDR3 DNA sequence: TGCGCCAGCAGCCCGGACAGGTCATCGAACACTGAAGCTTTCTTT.

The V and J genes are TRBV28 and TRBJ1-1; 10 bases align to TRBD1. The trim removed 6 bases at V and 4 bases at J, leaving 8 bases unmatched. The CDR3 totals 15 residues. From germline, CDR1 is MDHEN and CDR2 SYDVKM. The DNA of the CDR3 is TGTGCCAGCAGACCGGGACAGGGGTGGGGCACTGAAGCTTTCTTT. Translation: CASRPGQGWGTEAFF.

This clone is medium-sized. CDR3 protein: CASRKGPGQGNTEAFF. The CDR3 DNA reads TGTGCCAGTAGAAAGGGACCGGGACAGGGGAACACTGAAGCTTTCTTT. The chain combines TRBV19 with TRBJ1-1; 9 bases line up with TRBD1. Germline-derived CDR1 and CDR2 are LNHDA and SQIVND (reference sequence). The ends lost 6 bases at V and 1 base at J; junction bases unmatched: 9. The CDR3 loop spans 16 amino acids.

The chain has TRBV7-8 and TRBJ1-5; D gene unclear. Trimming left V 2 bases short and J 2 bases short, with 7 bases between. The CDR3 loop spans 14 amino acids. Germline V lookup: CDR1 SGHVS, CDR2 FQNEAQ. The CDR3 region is CASSLSLGNQPQHF. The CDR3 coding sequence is TGTGCCAGCAGCTTAAGCTTGGGCAATCAGCCCCAGCATTTT.

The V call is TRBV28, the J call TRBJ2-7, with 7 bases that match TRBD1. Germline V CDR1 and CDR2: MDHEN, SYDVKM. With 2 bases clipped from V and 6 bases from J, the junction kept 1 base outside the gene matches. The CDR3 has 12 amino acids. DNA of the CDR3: TGTGCCAGCAGTTTAGGGACAGCCGAGCAGTACTTC. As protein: CASSLGTAEQYF.

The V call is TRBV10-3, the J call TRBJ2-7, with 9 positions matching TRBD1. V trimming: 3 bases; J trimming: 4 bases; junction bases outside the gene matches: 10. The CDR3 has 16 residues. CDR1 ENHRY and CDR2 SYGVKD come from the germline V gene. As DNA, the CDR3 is TGTGCCATCAGTGACAGGGACAGGGCCCCCTCGTACGAGCAGTACTTC. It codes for CAISDRDRAPSYEQYF.

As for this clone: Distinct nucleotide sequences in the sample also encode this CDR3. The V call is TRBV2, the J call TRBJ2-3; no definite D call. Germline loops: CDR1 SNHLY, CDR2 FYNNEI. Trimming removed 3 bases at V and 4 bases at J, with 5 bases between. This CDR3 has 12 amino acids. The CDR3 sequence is CASSEGADTQYF. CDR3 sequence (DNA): TGTGCCAGCAGTGAGGGCGCAGATACGCAGTATTTT. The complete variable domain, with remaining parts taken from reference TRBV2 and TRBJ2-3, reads EPEVTQTPSHQVTQMGQEVILRCVPISNHLYFYWYRQILGQKVEFLVSFYNNEISEKSEIFDDQFSVERPDGSNFTLKIRSTKLEDSAMYFCASSEGADTQYFGPGTRLTVL.

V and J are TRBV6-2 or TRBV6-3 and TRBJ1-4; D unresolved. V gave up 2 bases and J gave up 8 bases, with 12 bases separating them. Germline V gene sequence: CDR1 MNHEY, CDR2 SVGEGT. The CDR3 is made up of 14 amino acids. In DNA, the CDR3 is TGTGCCAGCAGTTACGCGGGGAGGGAAGAAAAACTGTTTTTT. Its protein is CASSYAGREEKLFF.

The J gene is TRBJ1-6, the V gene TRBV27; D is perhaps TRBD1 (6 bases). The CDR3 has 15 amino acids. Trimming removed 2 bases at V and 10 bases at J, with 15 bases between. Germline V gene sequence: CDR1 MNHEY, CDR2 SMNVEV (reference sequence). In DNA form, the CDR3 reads TGTGCCAGCAGTTTAAACTTGGGGGCAGGCTCACCCCTCCACTTT. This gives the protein CASSLNLGAGSPLHF.

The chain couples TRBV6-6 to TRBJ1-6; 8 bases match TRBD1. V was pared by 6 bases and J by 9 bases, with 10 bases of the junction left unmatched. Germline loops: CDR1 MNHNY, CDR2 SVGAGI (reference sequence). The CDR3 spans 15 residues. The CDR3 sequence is CASSLEQGVPSPLHF. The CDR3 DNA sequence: TGTGCCAGCAGCCTCGAACAGGGGGTTCCTTCACCCCTCCACTTT.

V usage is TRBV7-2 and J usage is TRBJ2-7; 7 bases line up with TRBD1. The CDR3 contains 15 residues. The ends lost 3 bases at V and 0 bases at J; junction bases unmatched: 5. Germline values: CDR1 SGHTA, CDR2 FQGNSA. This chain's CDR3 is CASSLYRDSSYEQYF. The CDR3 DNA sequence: TGTGCCAGCAGCTTGTACCGGGACAGCTCCTACGAGCAGTACTTC.

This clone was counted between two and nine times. The chain's CDR3 is CASSSRTSGSSSYEQYF. Here the CDR3 DNA reads TGTGCCAGCAGTTCCCGGACTAGCGGGAGTAGCTCCTACGAGCAGTACTTC. This chain connects TRBV28 to TRBJ2-7, with 13 bases aligning to TRBD2. The CDR3 is 17 amino acids. The ends lost 4 bases at V and 0 bases at J; junction bases unmatched: 6. CDR1 is MDHEN and CDR2 is SYDVKM in the germline V gene.

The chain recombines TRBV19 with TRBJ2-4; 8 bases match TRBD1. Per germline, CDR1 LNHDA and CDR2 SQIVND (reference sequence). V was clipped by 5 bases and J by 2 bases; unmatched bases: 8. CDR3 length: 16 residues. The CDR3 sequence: CASSLGQGGPKNIQYF. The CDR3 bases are TGTGCCAGTAGTCTTGGACAGGGAGGACCCAAAAACATTCAGTACTTC.

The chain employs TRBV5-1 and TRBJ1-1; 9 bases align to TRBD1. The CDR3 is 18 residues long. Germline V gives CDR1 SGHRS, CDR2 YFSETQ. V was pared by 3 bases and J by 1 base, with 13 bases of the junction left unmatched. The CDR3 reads CASSSNPGQGYWNTEAFF. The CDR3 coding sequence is TGCGCCAGCAGCTCGAATCCGGGACAGGGTTATTGGAACACTGAAGCTTTCTTT. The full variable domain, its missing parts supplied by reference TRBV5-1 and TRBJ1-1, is KAGVTQTPRYLIKTRGQQVTLSCSPISGHRSVSWYQQTPGQGLQFLFEYFSETQRNKGNFPGRFSGRQFSNSRSEMNVSTLELGDSALYLCASSSNPGQGYWNTEAFFGQGTRLTVV.

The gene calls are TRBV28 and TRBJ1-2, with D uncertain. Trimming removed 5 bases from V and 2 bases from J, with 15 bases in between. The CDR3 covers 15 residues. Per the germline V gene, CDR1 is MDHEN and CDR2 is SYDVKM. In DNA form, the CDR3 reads TGTGCCAGCAGTCCCCCACCCACAGAGAACTATGGCTACACCTTC. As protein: CASSPPPTENYGYTF.

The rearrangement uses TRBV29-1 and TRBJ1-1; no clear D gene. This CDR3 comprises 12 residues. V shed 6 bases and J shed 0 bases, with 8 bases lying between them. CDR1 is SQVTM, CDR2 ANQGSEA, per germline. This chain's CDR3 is CSVQLMNTEAFF. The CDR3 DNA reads TGCAGCGTACAGCTAATGAACACTGAAGCTTTCTTT.

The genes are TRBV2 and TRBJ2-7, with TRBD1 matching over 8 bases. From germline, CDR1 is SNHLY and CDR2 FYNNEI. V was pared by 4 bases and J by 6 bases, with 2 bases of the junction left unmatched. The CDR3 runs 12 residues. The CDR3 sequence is CASSGDRGEQYF. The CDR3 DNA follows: TGTGCCAGCAGTGGCGACAGGGGCGAGCAGTACTTC.

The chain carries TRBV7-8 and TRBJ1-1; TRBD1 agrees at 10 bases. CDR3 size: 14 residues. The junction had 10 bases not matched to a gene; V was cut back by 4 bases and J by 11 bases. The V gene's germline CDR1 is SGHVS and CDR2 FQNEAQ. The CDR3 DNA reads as TGTGCCAGCAGCTGGGGGGACAGGGGAAACTTGGCTTTCTTT. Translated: CASSWGDRGNLAFF.

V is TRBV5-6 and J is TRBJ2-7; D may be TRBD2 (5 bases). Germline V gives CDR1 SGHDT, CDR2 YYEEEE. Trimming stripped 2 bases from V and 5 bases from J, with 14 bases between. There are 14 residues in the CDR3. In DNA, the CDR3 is TGTGCCAGCAGCTTACCGGTGAGGGTAGACGAGCAGTACTTC. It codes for CASSLPVRVDEQYF.

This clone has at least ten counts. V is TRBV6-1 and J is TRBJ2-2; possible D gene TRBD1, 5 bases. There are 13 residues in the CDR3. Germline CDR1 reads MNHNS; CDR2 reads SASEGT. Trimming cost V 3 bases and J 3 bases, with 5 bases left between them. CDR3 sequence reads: CASSDRDTGELFF. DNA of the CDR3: TGTGCCAGCAGTGACAGGGACACCGGGGAGCTGTTTTTT.

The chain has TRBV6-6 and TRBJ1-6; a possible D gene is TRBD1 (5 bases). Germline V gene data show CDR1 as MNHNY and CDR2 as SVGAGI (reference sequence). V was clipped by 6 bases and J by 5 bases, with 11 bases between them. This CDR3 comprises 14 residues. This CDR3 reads CASSPTVNNSPLHF. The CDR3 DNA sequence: TGTGCCAGCAGCCCGACAGTGAATAATTCACCCCTCCACTTT.

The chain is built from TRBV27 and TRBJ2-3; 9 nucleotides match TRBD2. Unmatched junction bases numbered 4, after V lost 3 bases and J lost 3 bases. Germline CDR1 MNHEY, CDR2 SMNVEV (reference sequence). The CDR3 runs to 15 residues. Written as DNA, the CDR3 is TGTGCCAGCAGTTTTAGCGGGGGCCGTACAGATACGCAGTATTTT. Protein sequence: CASSFSGGRTDTQYF.